This is a list of T cell receptor beta chains from one sample in a study of OX40 agonist ivuxolimab in advanced cancers. The data were produced by immunoSEQ multiplex PCR, yet TCRdb's version contains in-frame clones alone and is incomplete. Of over 85,000 clones detected, about nine tenths appear once; the ten largest clones hold roughly 5%. Specimen: CD4+ or CD8+ T cells sorted from blood, collected in a trial of the OX40 agonist ivuxolimab. Source of these receptors: an adult with an advanced solid tumor such as melanoma, head and neck, liver or kidney cancer. Both conserved end residues are part of each CDR3. D genes are given only for firm matches. Where a row states a size, it is once, few, many or the class of an expanded clone; other rows omit it.

abundance	j_gene	v_gene	d_gene	CDR3nt	CDR3aa
NA	TRBJ2-7	TRBV6-5	TRBD2	TGTGCCAGCAGTTCGCGACTAGCGGGATCTTGGCAGCAGTACTTC	CASSSRLAGSWQQYF
NA	TRBJ2-3	TRBV7-6	NA	TGTGCCAGCAGTCCTAGCACAGATACGCAGTATTTT	CASSPSTDTQYF
NA	TRBJ2-6	TRBV6-1	TRBD2	TGTGCCAGCCCGGGGGGGGCTGGGGCCAACGTCCTGACTTTC	CASPGGAGANVLTF
NA	TRBJ1-3	TRBV5-4	TRBD1	TGTGCCAGCAGCCGACAGGGAGGAAACACCATATATTTT	CASSRQGGNTIYF
NA	TRBJ2-5	TRBV27	NA	TGTGCCAGCAGTTTAGGAGCTTTACAAGAGACCCAGTACTTC	CASSLGALQETQYF
NA	TRBJ2-1	TRBV5-5	NA	TGTGCCAGCAGCTTGAGGACAGACGGACTAGGATACAATGAGCAGTTCTTC	CASSLRTDGLGYNEQFF
NA	TRBJ1-2	TRBV6-6	TRBD1	TGTGCCAGCAGATATGGACAGGGAAACTATGGCTACACCTTC	CASRYGQGNYGYTF
NA	TRBJ2-2	TRBV5-1	NA	TGCGCCAGCAGCTTGATTACAGGTTCCGGGGAGCTGTTTTTT	CASSLITGSGELFF
once	TRBJ1-2	TRBV19	TRBD1	TGTGCCAGTAGTCCGGGACAGGGGTCCTTCTATGGCTACACCTTC	CASSPGQGSFYGYTF
NA	TRBJ1-5	TRBV18	NA	TGTGCCAGCTCACCAGCAGGGCCCAATCAGCCCCAGCATTTT	CASSPAGPNQPQHF
NA	TRBJ2-6	TRBV7-9	NA	TGTGCCAGCACCTTACCCTCTGGGGCCAACGTCCTGACTTTC	CASTLPSGANVLTF
NA	TRBJ2-7	TRBV5-1	NA	TGCGCCAGCAGCTTGACAGTGACTCCTAACGAGCAGTACTTC	CASSLTVTPNEQYF
NA	TRBJ2-1	TRBV7-8	TRBD2	TGTGCCAGCAGCTTAGGCCTAGGAAGCGGGGGTGATGAGCAGTTCTTC	CASSLGLGSGGDEQFF
NA	TRBJ1-2	TRBV27	NA	TGTGCCAGCTCCTTTATGGACGTCGGAGGACCTTATGGCTACACCTTC	CASSFMDVGGPYGYTF
NA	TRBJ2-7	TRBV5-5	NA	TGTGCCAGCAGCCGCTCCCCAGGGTCCTACGAGCAGTACTTC	CASSRSPGSYEQYF
NA	TRBJ1-2	TRBV11-2	NA	TGTGCCACCGGGGGGCAGGGCCGGGTACCCTATGGCTACACCTTC	CATGGQGRVPYGYTF
NA	TRBJ1-1	TRBV30	NA	TGTGCCTGGTCCATGGGCACTGAAGCTTTCTTT	CAWSMGTEAFF
few	TRBJ2-3	TRBV7-8	TRBD1	TGTGCCAGCAGCTTATGGGACTTGGACAGGGTGGGGACAGATACGCAGTATTTT	CASSLWDLDRVGTDTQYF
NA	TRBJ2-1	TRBV7-8	TRBD1	TGTGCCAGCAGCGGGAAGGCAGGGGGAAGTCGGCAGTTCTTC	CASSGKAGGSRQFF
NA	TRBJ1-2	TRBV2	NA	TGTGCCAGCAGTGAGGGGGCACATGGCTACACCTTC	CASSEGAHGYTF
NA	TRBJ2-6	TRBV14	NA	TGTGCCAGCAGCCAAGAGAGGGGAACTGGGGCCAACGTCCTGACTTTC	CASSQERGTGANVLTF
few	TRBJ1-6	TRBV6-5	TRBD1	TGTGCCAGCAGTTGGACAGGGGGAAATTCACCCCTCCACTTT	CASSWTGGNSPLHF
NA	TRBJ2-7	TRBV7-3	TRBD1	TGTGCCAGCAGCTTAGACAGGGGGCCCTTTCAGGGGCAGTACTTC	CASSLDRGPFQGQYF
NA	TRBJ2-7	TRBV11-3	NA	TGTGCCAGCAGCTACAGAGCAGAGACCTACGAGCAGTACTTC	CASSYRAETYEQYF
NA	TRBJ2-2	TRBV19	NA	TGTGCCAGTAGTATTTCGGGACCCCTGACCGGGGAGCTGTTTTTT	CASSISGPLTGELFF
NA	TRBJ2-3	TRBV25-1	TRBD2	TGTGCCAGCAGTTCCCGGACCCGGGAGGGCGTTACGCAGTATTTT	CASSSRTREGVTQYF
NA	TRBJ2-2	TRBV7-7	NA	TGTGCTAGCAGCTTAGTAAGAACCGGGGAGCTGTTTTTT	CASSLVRTGELFF
once	TRBJ1-2	TRBV19	TRBD1	TGTGCCAGTAGTACGACAGGGGGCTGGACTGGCTACACCTTC	CASSTTGGWTGYTF
NA	TRBJ2-3	TRBV7-9	NA	TGTGCCAGCAGCTTAGGGTACCGGGCTAGACACACAGATACGCAGTATTTT	CASSLGYRARHTDTQYF
few	TRBJ2-2	TRBV18	NA	TGTGCCAGCTCACCGGGTGCTGGGAGGACCGGGGAGCTGTTTTTT	CASSPGAGRTGELFF
NA	TRBJ1-1	TRBV7-9	NA	TGTGCCAGCAGCTTTGGAACGAACACTGAAGCTTTCTTT	CASSFGTNTEAFF
NA	TRBJ2-5	TRBV18	NA	TGTGCCAGCTCCCGACGACAGTCTCAAGAGACCCAGTACTTC	CASSRRQSQETQYF
NA	TRBJ1-6	TRBV30	NA	TGTGCCTGGGCGCGGGATTATAATTCACCCCTCCACTTT	CAWARDYNSPLHF
NA	TRBJ1-1	TRBV5-1	NA	TGCGCCAGCAGCTTGGGACGGACAACGAACACTGAAGCTTTCTTT	CASSLGRTTNTEAFF
few	TRBJ1-1	TRBV6-5	TRBD1	TGTGCCAGCAGTTATGACAGGGCAAACACTGAAGCTTTCTTT	CASSYDRANTEAFF
NA	TRBJ2-7	TRBV19	NA	TGTGCCAGTAGTATAGTGGGGACCGTACCCTACGAGCAGTACTTC	CASSIVGTVPYEQYF
NA	TRBJ1-6	TRBV6-5	NA	TGTGCCACCACACTGGGCAATAATTCACCCCTCCACTTT	CATTLGNNSPLHF
NA	TRBJ1-5	TRBV27	NA	TGTGCCAGCAGTTTAATTGAGGGACGGACCCAGCATTTT	CASSLIEGRTQHF
NA	TRBJ2-7	TRBV7-6	NA	TGTGCCAGCAGCTACAGGGGAGGGGACGAGCAGTACTTC	CASSYRGGDEQYF
NA	TRBJ1-4	TRBV19	NA	TGTGCCAGCAAAGCTTCAACTAATGAAAAACTGTTTTTT	CASKASTNEKLFF